The TCR beta chain described here comes from a study of T cell repertoires in cytomegalovirus infection. Study results and caveats: Public TCR beta family frequency separated CMV-and-HLA carriers, including in an independent cohort.

Concerning this clonotype itself: The target antigen is unknown.

TCRdb analysed the reads with MiXCR anew, one entry per CDR3 protein. The table includes about 830,000 distinct CDR3 sequences, over 25% detected once. The sequenced sample was cultured CD8+ T cells from PBMCs, obtained from culture after CMV antigen stimulation. The source of this sequence is a human donor in good health (CMV status not recorded). Some clones in this sample may be carry-over from other donors' samples.

The DNA for the CDR3 is TGTGCGTGCGGGGGTGGAACCGGGGAGCTGTTTTTT. Protein sequence: CACGGGTGELFF. The chain links TRBV12-3 or TRBV12-4 to TRBJ2-2, with 7 nucleotides matching TRBD2. The CDR3 runs to 12 residues.